Below are 8 T cell receptor beta chains sequenced from a single sample in a study of blood T cell repertoires in COVID-19. Method: immunoSEQ multiplex PCR; TCRdb's copy keeps in-frame clones and lacks some. The data contain roughly 230,000 clones, roughly 84% of them singletons. Material for sequencing was peripheral blood. The receptors stem from a man in his fifties with active or convalescent COVID-19.

This sequence joins TRBV5-1 and TRBJ2-5, with D perhaps matching TRBD1 (6 bases). V lost 5 bases and J 6 bases, leaving 26 bases between the germline ends. Per germline, CDR1 SGHRS and CDR2 YFSETQ. CDR3 length: 17 amino acids. The CDR3: CASSPGTHDPKGQTQYF. The CDR3 nucleotides read TGCGCCAGCAGTCCCGGGACACACGATCCTAAGGGGCAGACCCAGTACTTC.

The gene calls are TRBV5-3 and TRBJ1-2, with no clear D. TRBV5-3 is given ORF status, its function remaining uncertain. V shed 4 bases and J shed 3 bases, with 10 bases lying between them. The CDR3 is 13 residues long. CDR3 nucleotide sequence: TGTGCCAGAAGCCCGGGCGGGTACTATGGCTACACCTTC. Translated, it gives CARSPGGYYGYTF.

The J gene is TRBJ2-1, the V gene TRBV30; D may be TRBD1 (6 bases). The CDR3 has 14 residues. V was cut by 2 bases and J by 8 bases, with 16 bases left in between. Per the germline V gene, CDR1 is GTSNPN and CDR2 is SVGIG (reference sequence). The CDR3 coding sequence is TGTGCCTGGAGTACAGGGCCGGAGGACGATGAGCAGTTCTTC. Translating it yields CAWSTGPEDDEQFF.

The gene calls are TRBV7-2 and TRBJ1-6, with 10 bases identical to TRBD1. Unmatched junction bases numbered 8, after V lost 5 bases and J lost 7 bases. The CDR3 is 16 amino acids. In germline, CDR1 is SGHTA, CDR2 FQGNSA. The CDR3 region has the DNA TGTGCCAGCAGCCTAAACCCGACAGGGGGCAATTCACCCCTCCACTTT. Its translation: CASSLNPTGGNSPLHF. Supplemented by reference TRBV7-2 and TRBJ1-6, the full variable domain reads GAGVSQSPSNKVTEKGKDVELRCDPISGHTALYWYRQSLGQGLEFLIYFQGNSAPDKSGLPSDRFSAERTGGSVSTLTIQRTQQEDSAVYLCASSLNPTGGNSPLHFGNGTRLTVT.

The rearrangement uses TRBV11-2 and TRBJ2-7, with 8 bases matching TRBD2. Germline CDR1 reads SGHAT; CDR2 reads FQNNGV. After removal of 0 bases from V and 1 base from J, the junction contained 2 bases not matched to a gene. The CDR3 is made up of 15 amino acids. As DNA, the CDR3 is TGTGCCAGCAGCTTAGAACTAGCGGCGTCCTACGAGCAGTACTTC. It translates to CASSLELAASYEQYF.

The V and J genes are TRBV4-3 and TRBJ1-3; tentatively, D is TRBD1 (6 bases). CDR3 length equals 16 residues. The V gene lost 0 bases and the J gene lost 5 bases, with 14 bases spanning the gap. The germline CDR1 and CDR2 sequences are LGHNA and YSLEER. CDR3 in DNA: TGCGCCAGCAGCCAAGATTTCGGGACACAAAGAAACACCATATATTTT. Translated, it gives CASSQDFGTQRNTIYF.

This clone was counted ten times or more. The chain has TRBV24-1 and TRBJ2-1; 11 positions match TRBD2. Germline-derived CDR1 and CDR2 are KGHDR and SFDVKD. The CDR3 sequence is 16 residues long. J was trimmed by 6 bases and V by 4 bases; bases with no gene match: 7. In DNA form, the CDR3 reads TGTGCCACCAGTGACATTAGCGGGGGGGCATTCAATGAGCAGTTCTTC. Translation: CATSDISGGAFNEQFF.

This clone was observed at least ten times. The V gene is TRBV6-2 or TRBV6-3, the J gene TRBJ1-5; TRBD1 aligns across 7 bases. With 0 bases clipped from V and 2 bases from J, the junction kept 1 base outside the gene matches. The CDR3 covers 15 residues. CDR1 is MNHEY, CDR2 SVGEGT, per germline. The CDR3: CASSYSGQRNQPQHF. CDR3 DNA sequence: TGTGCCAGCAGTTACTCGGGACAGCGCAATCAGCCCCAGCATTTT.